These 9 T cell receptor beta chains came from one sample sequenced in a study of Ad26.COV2.S vaccination and SARS-CoV-2 variants. Some clones are missing from TCRdb's copy, which holds only in-frame ones; the method was immunoSEQ multiplex PCR. The table shows 450,000 to 550,000 clones, with nearly 90% occurring only once. Treatment defined: around 19 received Ad26.COV2.S at low or high dose, single or two shots; roughly five received placebo; per-sample allocation not given. All samples were drawn on day 63, counting from the first vaccine or placebo injection. The material sequenced was peripheral blood, taken in a trial of Ad26.COV2.S vaccine versus placebo. These receptor sequences come from a person between 18 and 60 years old who received the Ad26.COV2.S COVID-19 vaccine or a placebo.

This sequence joins TRBV19 and TRBJ1-1; a possible D gene is TRBD1 (5 bases). V gave up 1 base and J gave up 3 bases, with 9 bases separating them. CDR3 length: 14 residues. Germline CDR1 and CDR2: LNHDA and SQIVND (reference sequence). The CDR3 DNA reads TGTGCCAGTAGTATAGTTGGGGGGGACACTGAAGCTTTCTTT. Translated: CASSIVGGDTEAFF.

The chain couples TRBV5-1 to TRBJ2-1; 8 bases agree with TRBD2. Germline CDR1 and CDR2: SGHRS and YFSETQ. The CDR3 is 17 amino acids. With 0 bases clipped from V and 9 bases from J, the junction kept 14 bases outside the gene matches. CDR3 DNA: TGCGCCAGCAGCTTGGGATCGCGGGGGGCGAAAGCTGGTGAGCAGTTCTTC. Its protein product is CASSLGSRGAKAGEQFF.

The chain recombines TRBV7-9 with TRBJ1-4; D is uncertain. V was clipped by 4 bases and J by 3 bases, with 21 bases between them. Germline V gene lookup returns CDR1 SEHNR and CDR2 FQNEAQ (reference sequence). The CDR3 runs 18 residues. The CDR3 nucleotides read TGTGCCAGCAGCTCAACCGTACGTCCATTTGTGGCTAATGAAAAACTGTTTTTT. It translates to CASSSTVRPFVANEKLFF.

This clone was observed a handful of times. V and J are TRBV30 and TRBJ2-1; D is possibly TRBD2 (6 bases). In germline, CDR1 is GTSNPN, CDR2 SVGIG (reference sequence). The CDR3 totals 13 residues. Trimming removed 2 bases from V and 12 bases from J, with 17 bases in between. The CDR3 coding sequence is TGTGCCTGGAGTACGCTCTCCCCCGGGGGGCAGTTCTTC. It yields the protein CAWSTLSPGGQFF.

The chain couples TRBV4-1 to TRBJ1-2; 11 bases are shared with TRBD1. CDR3 size: 15 residues. With 0 bases clipped from V and 7 bases from J, the junction kept 4 bases outside the gene matches. CDR1 MGHRA and CDR2 YSYEKL come from the germline V gene. In DNA form, the CDR3 reads TGCGCCAGCAGCCAAGATGGACAGGGGGCGATTGGCTACACCTTC. Protein sequence: CASSQDGQGAIGYTF.

This clone was detected once. The rearrangement uses TRBV10-2 and TRBJ2-3, with 12 positions matching TRBD2. CDR3 length equals 18 residues. The V gene end was trimmed by 1 base and the J gene end by 0 bases; junction bases not matched to a gene: 5. Germline V lookup: CDR1 WSHSY, CDR2 SAAADI. The CDR3 nucleotides read TGCGCCAGCAGTGAGTACCTAGCGGGAGGGACTAGCACAGATACGCAGTATTTT. It is translated as CASSEYLAGGTSTDTQYF.

The genes are TRBV3-1 (or the pseudogene TRBV3-2) and TRBJ1-2; TRBD1 aligns across 9 bases. Germline assignment: CDR1 LGHDT and CDR2 YNNKEL (reference sequence). V lost 7 bases and J lost 8; bases outside the gene matches: 11. This CDR3 is built from 14 residues. The CDR3 DNA reads as TGTGCCAGCACCGACGGGACAGGGCTTAGGGGCTACACCTTC. This encodes CASTDGTGLRGYTF.

In DNA, the CDR3 is TGTGCCAGCAGCCAATTAGGCGGGGAGCTGTTTTTT. It specifies CASSQLGGELFF. This chain uses TRBV12-3 or TRBV12-4 with TRBJ2-2, with D unresolved. This CDR3 is built from 12 residues. The V end lost 6 bases, the J end lost 7 bases, and 9 bases lay between the germline ends.

The V and J genes are TRBV30 and TRBJ1-2, with D unresolved. Germline CDR1 GTSNPN, CDR2 SVGIG (reference sequence). The V gene lost 1 base and the J gene lost 14 bases, with 14 bases spanning the gap. There are 11 residues in the CDR3. The CDR3: CAWSAPDTLTF. As DNA, the CDR3 is TGTGCCTGGAGTGCCCCGGATACCCTAACCTTC. The whole variable domain, filled in from reference TRBV30 and TRBJ1-2, reads SQTIHQWPATLVQPVGSPLSLECTVEGTSNPNLYWYRQAAGRGLQLLFYSVGIGQISSEVPQNLSASRPQDRQFILSSKKLLLSDSGFYLCAWSAPDTLTFGSGTRLTVV.